This T cell receptor beta chain was identified during a study of identical twins. Concerning this clonotype: Antigen: not known.

It was template switching that added a universal primer site, and there were unique molecular identifiers on the cDNA. TCRdb reprocessed the 5' RACE reads via MiXCR and lists one record per CDR3 protein. The sample gives about 390,000 distinct CDR3 sequences, around 9.7% of which show up once; 7.5% to 9.5% is in the top ten. Regarding the study as a whole: Memory repertoires showed no such pattern, whereas abundant cord blood beta clonotypes carried fewer insertions. Sequences that were out-of-frame, alpha and twin-shared displayed an excess of low generation probability.

Sequencing was performed on naive T cells sorted from blood. This receptor was taken from a woman between 45 and 60 years old in good health.

The CDR3 DNA reads TGTGCCAGCAGCCAAGATCTTGGTAGCGGGAGATACGAGCAGTACTTC. Its protein product is CASSQDLGSGRYEQYF. The genes are TRBV3-1 and TRBJ2-7; 9 bases fit TRBD2. CDR1 is LGHDT, CDR2 YNNKEL, per germline (reference sequence). Trimming cost V 0 bases and J 4 bases; bases outside gene matches: 7. The CDR3 sequence is 16 residues long.